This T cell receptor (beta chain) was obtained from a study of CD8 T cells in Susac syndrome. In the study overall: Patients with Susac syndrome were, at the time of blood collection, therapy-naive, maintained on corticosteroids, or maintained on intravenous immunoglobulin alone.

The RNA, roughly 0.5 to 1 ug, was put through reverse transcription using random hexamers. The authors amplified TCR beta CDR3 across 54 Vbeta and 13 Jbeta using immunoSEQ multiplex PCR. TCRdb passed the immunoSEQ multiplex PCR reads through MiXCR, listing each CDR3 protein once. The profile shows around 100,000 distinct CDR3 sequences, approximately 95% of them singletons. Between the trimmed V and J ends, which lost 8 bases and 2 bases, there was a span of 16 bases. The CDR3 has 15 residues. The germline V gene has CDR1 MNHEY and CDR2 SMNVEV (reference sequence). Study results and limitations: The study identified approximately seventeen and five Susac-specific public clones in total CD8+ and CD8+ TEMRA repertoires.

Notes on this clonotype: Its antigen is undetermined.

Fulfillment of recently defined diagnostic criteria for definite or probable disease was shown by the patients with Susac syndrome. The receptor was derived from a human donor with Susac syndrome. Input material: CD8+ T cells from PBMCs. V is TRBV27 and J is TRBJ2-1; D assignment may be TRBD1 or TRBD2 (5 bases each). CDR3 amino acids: CASGLSRDPYNEQFF. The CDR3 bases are TGTGCCAGCGGACTGAGTCGGGACCCCTACAATGAGCAGTTCTTC.